These 9 T cell receptor beta chains were sequenced from one sample in a study of blood T cell repertoires in COVID-19. The data were produced by immunoSEQ multiplex PCR, yet TCRdb's version contains in-frame clones alone and is incomplete. The data hold approximately 170,000 clones, with 88% observed a single time. The sample taken for sequencing was peripheral blood. These TCRs come from a man aged 55 to 69 with acute or convalescent COVID-19.

This clone was seen only once. The chain carries TRBV19 and TRBJ1-1, with D unresolved. From germline, CDR1 is LNHDA and CDR2 SQIVND (reference sequence). The CDR3 covers 12 residues. The germline V and J ends were trimmed by 3 bases and 9 bases, with 11 bases remaining between them. CDR3 protein: CASSIKGGKAFF. CDR3 DNA: TGTGCCAGTAGTATTAAAGGAGGGAAAGCTTTCTTT. The whole variable domain, filled in from reference TRBV19 and TRBJ1-1, reads DGGITQSPKYLFRKEGQNVTLSCEQNLNHDAMYWYRQDPGQGLRLIYYSQIVNDFQKGDIAEGYSVSREKKESFPLTVTSAQKNPTAFYLCASSIKGGKAFFGQGTRLTVV.

The chain is built from TRBV7-2 and TRBJ1-5; D is unclear. The CDR3 sequence is 13 residues long. Germline-derived CDR1 and CDR2 are SGHTA and FQGNSA. V was pared by 1 base and J by 7 bases, with 8 bases between. The CDR3 DNA sequence: TGTGCCAGCAGCTTAGGACTTTGGCAGCCCCAGCATTTT. Translated: CASSLGLWQPQHF.

The V call is TRBV6-4, the J call TRBJ1-1, with D tentatively TRBD1 (5 bases). The germline V gene has CDR1 MRHNA and CDR2 SNTAGT. V dropped 4 bases and J dropped 1 base, with 10 bases sitting between them. CDR3 length: 14 amino acids. This CDR3 reads CASSADSGNTEAFF. The DNA of the CDR3 is TGTGCCAGCAGTGCCGACAGTGGGAACACTGAAGCTTTCTTT.

The chain joins TRBV24-1 to TRBJ2-1; no clear D. CDR3 length: 16 amino acids. The V gene's germline CDR1 is KGHDR and CDR2 SFDVKD. V was clipped by 4 bases and J by 0 bases, with 12 bases between them. In DNA form, the CDR3 reads TGTGCCACCAGTGACTTGGGCTCAAGCTCCTACAATGAGCAGTTCTTC. This codes for CATSDLGSSSYNEQFF.

The gene calls are TRBV19 and TRBJ2-7; no reliable D call. Between the trimmed V and J ends, which lost 5 bases and 1 base, there was a span of 12 bases. The germline V gene has CDR1 LNHDA and CDR2 SQIVND (reference sequence). This CDR3 spans 14 amino acids. For the CDR3, the DNA is TGTGCCAGTAGTCGTGGTGACACGTCCTACGAGCAGTACTTC. This translates into CASSRGDTSYEQYF.

The chain combines TRBV18 with TRBJ2-2; 10 bases fit TRBD2. This CDR3 spans 18 amino acids. V was clipped by 2 bases and J by 1 base; unmatched bases: 7. Germline CDR1 KGHSH, CDR2 LQKENI. The CDR3 DNA reads as TGTGCCAGCTCACCAGCGGCTAGCGGGGGATTGAACACCGGGGAGCTGTTTTTT. Its translation is CASSPAASGGLNTGELFF.

The gene calls are TRBV11-1 and TRBJ1-6; 7 bases align to TRBD1. The J segment lost 7 bases and the V segment lost 5 bases, leaving 5 bases of the junction unmatched. Germline CDR1 and CDR2: SGHAT and FQDESV (reference sequence). CDR3 size: 14 residues. CDR3 nucleotides: TGTGCCAGCAGCCCCATACAGGGGAATTCACCCCTCCACTTT. It translates to CASSPIQGNSPLHF.

The J gene is TRBJ1-2, the V gene TRBV6-6, with a tentative D call TRBD1 (5 bases). V gave up 6 bases and J gave up 8 bases, with 16 bases separating them. The CDR3 contains 13 residues. Looked up from germline, CDR1 is MNHNY and CDR2 is SVGAGI (reference sequence). DNA of the CDR3: TGTGCCAGCAGCCCAGACAGCCGGATGGGCTACACCTTC. Translating gives CASSPDSRMGYTF.

This chain joins TRBV5-1 and TRBJ1-2, with a possible D match to TRBD1 (6 bases). From germline, CDR1 is SGHRS and CDR2 YFSETQ. This CDR3 has 18 residues. Trimming left V 3 bases short and J 6 bases short, with 27 bases between. CDR3 protein: CASSSDPVREGGRDGYTF. CDR3 bases: TGCGCCAGCAGCTCCGATCCCGTCCGCGAAGGGGGTAGGGATGGCTACACCTTC. The variable domain in full, with the rest retrieved from reference TRBV5-1 and TRBJ1-2, is KAGVTQTPRYLIKTRGQQVTLSCSPISGHRSVSWYQQTPGQGLQFLFEYFSETQRNKGNFPGRFSGRQFSNSRSEMNVSTLELGDSALYLCASSSDPVREGGRDGYTFGSGTRLTVV.